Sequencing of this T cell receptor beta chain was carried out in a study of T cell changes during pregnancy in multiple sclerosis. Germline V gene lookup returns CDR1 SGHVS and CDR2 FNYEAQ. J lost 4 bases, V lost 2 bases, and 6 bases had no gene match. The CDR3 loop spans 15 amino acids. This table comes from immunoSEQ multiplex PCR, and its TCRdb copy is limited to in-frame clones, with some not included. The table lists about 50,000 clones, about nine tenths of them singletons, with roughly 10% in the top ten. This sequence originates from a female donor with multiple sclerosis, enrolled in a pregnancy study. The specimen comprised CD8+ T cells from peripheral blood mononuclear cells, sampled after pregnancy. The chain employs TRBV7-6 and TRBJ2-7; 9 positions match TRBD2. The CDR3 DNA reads TGTGCCAGCAGCTTATCGCTAGCGGGGCCTTACGAGCAGTACTTC. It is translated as CASSLSLAGPYEQYF.